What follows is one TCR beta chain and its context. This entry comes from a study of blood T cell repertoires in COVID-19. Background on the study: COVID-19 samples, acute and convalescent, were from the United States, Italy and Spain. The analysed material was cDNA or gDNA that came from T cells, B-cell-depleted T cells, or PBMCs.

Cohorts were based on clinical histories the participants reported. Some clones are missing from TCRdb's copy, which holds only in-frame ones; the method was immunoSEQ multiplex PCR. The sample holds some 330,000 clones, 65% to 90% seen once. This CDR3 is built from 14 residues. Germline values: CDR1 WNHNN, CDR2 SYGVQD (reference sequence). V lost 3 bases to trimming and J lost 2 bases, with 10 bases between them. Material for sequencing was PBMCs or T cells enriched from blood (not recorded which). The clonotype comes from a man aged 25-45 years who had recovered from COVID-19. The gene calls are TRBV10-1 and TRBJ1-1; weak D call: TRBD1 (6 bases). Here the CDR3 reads CASSEGGGNTEAFF. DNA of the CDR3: TGCGCCAGCAGTGAAGGGGGGGGAAACACTGAAGCTTTCTTT.